A selection of T cell receptor beta chains follows, all from one sample in a study of shared clonotypes between healthy human individuals. Profiling relied on immunoSEQ multiplex PCR, and the TCRdb table lists in-frame clones only, not all of them. The table includes 2 million to 2.5 million clones, about 92% detected once. What was sequenced was naive CD4+ T cells from PBMCs. The source is a man younger than 35 in good health. Some clones in this sample may be carry-over from other donors' samples. CDR3s include the opening cysteine and the closing phenylalanine or tryptophan. The D gene is left open where the match is weak. Expanded clones are given a class, and other clones once, few, many or no size at all.

-,-,TRBJ2-1,TRBV6-4,CASSPDRTSYNEQFF,TGTGCCAGCAGTCCCGACCGAACCTCCTACAATGAGCAGTTCTTC
-,-,TRBJ1-5,TRBV6-5,CASSYQGSNQPQHF,TGTGCCAGCAGTTACCAGGGAAGCAATCAGCCCCAGCATTTT
-,-,TRBJ2-1,TRBV5-1,CASSLAPGSYNEQFF,TGCGCCAGCAGCTTGGCCCCCGGCTCCTACAATGAGCAGTTCTTC
-,-,TRBJ1-1,TRBV19,CASSKPAQGGTEAFF,TGTGCCAGTAGTAAGCCCGCACAGGGAGGCACTGAAGCTTTCTTT
-,-,TRBJ1-2,TRBV9,CASSVSLGQSDYGYTF,TGTGCCAGCAGCGTATCCTTGGGTCAGTCGGACTATGGCTACACCTTC
-,-,TRBJ1-2,TRBV7-3,CASRDGRGGYTF,TGTGCCAGCAGAGACGGCAGGGGTGGCTACACCTTC
TRBD1,-,TRBJ2-7,TRBV5-1,CASGGQGSDEQYF,TGCGCCAGCGGCGGACAGGGCTCCGACGAGCAGTACTTC
-,-,TRBJ1-2,TRBV5-5,CASSLDPGTNGYTF,TGTGCCAGCAGCTTGGACCCTGGGACCAATGGCTACACCTTC
-,-,TRBJ1-1,TRBV30,CAWSDWRSRNTEAFF,TGTGCCTGGAGTGATTGGAGGTCGCGGAACACTGAAGCTTTCTTT
-,-,TRBJ1-1,TRBV7-9,CASSLRGRGNTEAFF,TGTGCCAGCAGCTTAAGGGGGAGAGGGAACACTGAAGCTTTCTTT
-,-,TRBJ2-2,TRBV28,CASIRPGLGELFF,TGTGCCAGCATTCGCCCCGGTCTCGGGGAGCTGTTTTTT
-,-,TRBJ2-2,TRBV14,CASSQGGKTGTGELFF,TGTGCCAGCAGCCAAGGGGGAAAGACGGGCACCGGGGAGCTGTTTTTT
-,-,TRBJ2-2,TRBV5-1,CASSLEVFTGELFF,TGCGCCAGCAGCTTGGAGGTATTCACCGGGGAGCTGTTTTTT
TRBD2,-,TRBJ2-1,TRBV2,CASSGLAGAYGKLF,TGTGCCAGCAGTGGACTAGCGGGCGCCTATGGCAAACTCTTC
TRBD1,-,TRBJ1-2,TRBV5-4,CASSTGQRYGYTF,TGTGCCAGCAGCACGGGACAGCGCTATGGCTACACCTTC
-,-,TRBJ2-2,TRBV5-1,CASSVDLNELFF,TGCGCCAGCAGCGTGGACCTTAATGAGCTGTTTTTT
TRBD2,-,TRBJ2-7,TRBV4-3,CASSQVGGSKYF,TGCGCCAGCAGCCAAGTAGGCGGGAGTAAGTACTTC
-,-,TRBJ2-7,TRBV19,CASSPGVGGTYEQYF,TGTGCCAGTAGTCCCGGTGTCGGGGGCACCTACGAGCAGTACTTC
-,-,TRBJ2-7,TRBV2,CASSVGVSEQYF,TGTGCCAGCAGTGTGGGGGTCTCCGAGCAGTACTTC
-,-,TRBJ2-5,TRBV28,CASSPSWGRETQYF,TGTGCCAGCAGTCCCTCTTGGGGTCGAGAGACCCAGTACTTC
-,-,TRBJ2-5,TRBV5-3,CASASQETQYF,TGTGCCAGCGCCAGCCAAGAGACCCAGTACTTC
TRBD2,-,TRBJ2-7,TRBV29-1,CSVYTGTSGIYQAYEQYF,TGCAGCGTTTATACCGGGACTAGCGGGATATACCAAGCCTACGAGCAGTACTTC
-,-,TRBJ2-2,TRBV11-3,CASSPGPDSRLFF,TGTGCCAGCAGCCCCGGACCGGACTCACGGCTGTTTTTT
-,-,TRBJ2-1,TRBV30,CAWRELGEQFF,TGTGCCTGGCGGGAGCTCGGTGAGCAGTTCTTC
TRBD2,-,TRBJ2-1,TRBV6-8,CASSYHRTSGSYNEQFF,TGTGCCAGCAGTTATCACAGGACTAGCGGGAGTTACAATGAGCAGTTCTTC
TRBD1,-,TRBJ2-7,TRBV19,CASSYRGYPYEQYF,TGTGCCAGTAGTTACAGGGGTTACCCCTACGAGCAGTACTTC
TRBD1,-,TRBJ2-1,TRBV7-2,CASSSDRGLFDEQFF,TGTGCCAGCAGCTCAGACAGGGGGCTTTTTGATGAGCAGTTCTTC
-,-,TRBJ2-1,TRBV7-2,CASSLVPYNEQFF,TGTGCCAGCAGCTTAGTTCCCTACAATGAGCAGTTCTTC
TRBD1,-,TRBJ2-3,TRBV7-2,CASSPQGALIGPHTQYF,TGTGCCAGCAGCCCACAGGGGGCGCTTATTGGGCCGCATACGCAGTATTTT
-,-,TRBJ2-1,TRBV7-9,CASSLEPGIYNEQFF,TGTGCCAGCAGCTTAGAGCCAGGTATCTACAATGAGCAGTTCTTC
TRBD1,-,TRBJ1-5,TRBV2,CASSGTGNQPQHF,TGTGCCAGCAGTGGGACAGGTAATCAGCCCCAGCATTTT
TRBD2,-,TRBJ2-3,TRBV6-5,CASSRTSLADTQYF,TGTGCCAGCAGTAGGACTAGCCTCGCAGATACGCAGTATTTT
TRBD2,once,TRBJ2-1,TRBV30,CAWRQLAGGYNEQFF,TGTGCCTGGAGGCAACTAGCGGGTGGTTACAATGAGCAGTTCTTC
-,-,TRBJ2-1,TRBV7-9,CASSSEIRDSYNEQFF,TGTGCCAGCAGCTCCGAGATTCGGGACTCCTACAATGAGCAGTTCTTC
-,-,TRBJ2-1,TRBV2,CASRNSPRGEQFF,TGTGCCAGCAGGAATAGCCCCCGCGGAGAGCAGTTCTTC
-,-,TRBJ2-3,TRBV7-9,CATLVTDTQYF,TGTGCCACCCTAGTGACAGATACGCAGTATTTT
TRBD1,-,TRBJ2-7,TRBV7-9,CASSFGTETYEQYF,TGTGCCAGCAGCTTTGGGACAGAGACTTACGAGCAGTACTTC
TRBD2,-,TRBJ2-5,TRBV7-2,CASSDRTSGQETQYF,TGTGCCAGCAGCGACCGGACTAGCGGGCAAGAGACCCAGTACTTC
-,-,TRBJ1-1,TRBV27,CASSYRGGLDTEAFF,TGTGCCAGCAGTTACCGGGGAGGGCTAGACACTGAAGCTTTCTTT
-,-,TRBJ2-1,TRBV27,CASSTPTMSSYNEQFF,TGTGCCAGCAGTACCCCGACTATGAGCTCCTACAATGAGCAGTTCTTC
-,-,TRBJ2-3,TRBV2,CASSAVDTQYF,TGTGCCAGCAGTGCGGTCGATACGCAGTATTTT
-,-,TRBJ2-5,TRBV30,CAWSVRQAETQYF,TGTGCCTGGAGTGTACGACAGGCGGAGACCCAGTACTTC
-,-,TRBJ2-7,TRBV15,CATSRDKSSSYEQYF,TGTGCCACCAGCAGAGATAAGTCAAGCTCCTACGAGCAGTACTTC
-,-,TRBJ2-7,TRBV5-1,CASSIPSYEQYF,TGCGCCAGCAGCATCCCCTCCTACGAGCAGTACTTC
TRBD1,-,TRBJ2-7,TRBV18,CASSPTGTGLYEQYF,TGTGCCAGCTCACCTACCGGGACAGGGCTCTACGAGCAGTACTTC
-,-,TRBJ1-1,TRBV6-6,CASSYVDTEAFF,TGTGCCAGCAGTTACGTCGACACTGAAGCTTTCTTT
-,-,TRBJ2-2,TRBV28,CASISGGATSGELFF,TGTGCCAGCATTTCGGGGGGCGCAACCTCCGGGGAGCTGTTTTTT
-,-,TRBJ2-1,TRBV5-1,CASSRAAGNNEQFF,TGCGCCAGCAGCCGCGCGGCGGGGAACAATGAGCAGTTCTTC